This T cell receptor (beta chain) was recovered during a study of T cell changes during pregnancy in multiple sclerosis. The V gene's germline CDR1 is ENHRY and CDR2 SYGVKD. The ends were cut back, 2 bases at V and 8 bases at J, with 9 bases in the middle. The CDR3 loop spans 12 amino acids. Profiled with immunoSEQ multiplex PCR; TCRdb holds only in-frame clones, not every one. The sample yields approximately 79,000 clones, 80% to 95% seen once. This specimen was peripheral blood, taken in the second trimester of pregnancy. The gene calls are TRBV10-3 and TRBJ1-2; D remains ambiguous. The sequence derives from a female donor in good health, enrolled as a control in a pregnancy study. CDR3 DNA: TGTGCCATCAGTGAGGCACAGTACGGCTACACCTTC. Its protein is CAISEAQYGYTF.